These 27 T cell receptor beta chains were all obtained from the same sample, sequenced in a study of graft-versus-host responses after intestinal transplantation. Some clones are missing from TCRdb's copy, which holds only in-frame ones; the method was immunoSEQ multiplex PCR. The table shows about 130,000 clones, with roughly 91% occurring only once. No antigen is known for these receptors. The sample in question was unstimulated CD4+ T cells sorted from spleen or lymph node cells, obtained before intestinal transplant. The receptors stem from a human donor who received an intestinal transplant.

The chain has TRBV7-2 and TRBJ2-5, with D perhaps given as TRBD1 or TRBD2 (6 bases each). Germline V CDR1 and CDR2: SGHTA, FQGNSA. Trimming shortened V by 8 bases and J by 3 bases, and 16 bases separated the two germline ends. There are 14 residues in the CDR3. CDR3 loop: CASSSLRGEETQYF. The CDR3 DNA sequence: TGTGCCAGCTCTTCTCTTAGGGGGGAAGAGACCCAGTACTTC.

This chain uses TRBV10-3 with TRBJ1-5; 9 nucleotides match TRBD1. From germline, CDR1 is ENHRY and CDR2 SYGVKD. J was trimmed by 5 bases and V by 6 bases; bases with no gene match: 8. The CDR3 has 15 amino acids. The CDR3 sequence is CAIRDADRGDQPQHF. The CDR3 DNA sequence: TGTGCCATCAGAGACGCGGACAGGGGAGATCAGCCCCAGCATTTT.

V usage is TRBV19 and J usage is TRBJ2-7; tentatively, D is TRBD1 or TRBD2 (5 bases each). Germline V gene data show CDR1 as LNHDA and CDR2 as SQIVND (reference sequence). V dropped 0 bases and J dropped 3 bases, with 15 bases sitting between them. This CDR3 has 16 amino acids. CDR3: CASSIDRGSLNYEQYF. The CDR3 region has the DNA TGTGCCAGTAGTATAGATCGGGGCAGCCTTAACTACGAGCAGTACTTC.

The chain recombines TRBV6-6 with TRBJ1-5; D not resolved. Trimming pared 0 bases from V and 1 base from J, leaving 4 bases between. The CDR3 is made up of 14 amino acids. Germline CDR1 MNHNY, CDR2 SVGAGI (reference sequence). This chain's CDR3 is CASSYSLSNQPQHF. CDR3 in DNA: TGTGCCAGCAGTTACTCATTGAGCAATCAGCCCCAGCATTTT.

The chain uses TRBV18 and TRBJ1-2, with D possibly matching TRBD1 (6 bases). In germline, CDR1 is KGHSH, CDR2 LQKENI. This CDR3 comprises 13 residues. V lost 1 base and J lost 8, with 11 bases in between. CDR3 DNA: TGTGCCAGCTCACCACAGGGGGAGAGCGGCTACACCTTC. Its protein product is CASSPQGESGYTF.

The V gene is TRBV13, the J gene TRBJ1-2, with 7 bases identical to TRBD1. Germline CDR1 PRHDT, CDR2 FYEKMQ (reference sequence). V lost 3 bases to trimming and J lost 5 bases; unmatched junction nucleotides: 9. The CDR3 runs to 15 residues. The CDR3 bases are TGTGCCAGCAGCTTGAGCGGGGACAGCCCTTATGGCTACACCTTC. It translates to CASSLSGDSPYGYTF.

The chain uses TRBV6-7 and TRBJ1-2; D gene ambiguous. TRBV6-7 counts as an open reading frame of uncertain function. The CDR3 is 13 residues long. With 4 bases removed from V and 4 bases from J, the gap between germline ends came to 10 bases. The CDR3 sequence is CASSLQGFYGYTF. CDR3 sequence (DNA): TGTGCCAGCAGTTTGCAAGGTTTCTATGGCTACACCTTC.

This clone showed up just once. The chain is built from TRBV18 and TRBJ2-7; D may correspond to TRBD1 or TRBD2 (5 bases each). This CDR3 has 14 residues. Germline V gene data show CDR1 as KGHSH and CDR2 as LQKENI. Trimming left V 2 bases short and J 3 bases short, with 11 bases between. The CDR3 loop reads CASSPGTEIYEQYF. For the CDR3, the DNA is TGTGCCAGCTCACCAGGGACGGAGATCTACGAGCAGTACTTC.

The V gene is TRBV19, the J gene TRBJ1-5; a weak D match, TRBD1 (6 bases). Germline loops: CDR1 LNHDA, CDR2 SQIVND (reference sequence). The CDR3 totals 15 residues. V was trimmed by 4 bases and J by 0 bases, leaving 10 bases between them. The CDR3 region has the DNA TGTGCCAGTAGTAAAGGGACATATAGCAATCAGCCCCAGCATTTT. Amino acids: CASSKGTYSNQPQHF.

A note on this clone: The same CDR3 arises from other DNA sequences in this sample as well. This sequence joins TRBV5-1 and TRBJ1-1; D ambiguous. The V gene lost 2 bases and the J gene lost 0 bases, with 5 bases spanning the gap. Germline V gives CDR1 SGHRS, CDR2 YFSETQ. The CDR3 is 13 amino acids. CDR3 in DNA: TGCGCCAGCAGCTTAACAGTGAACACTGAAGCTTTCTTT. It encodes CASSLTVNTEAFF.

This clone was picked up one time. A read error may account for a junction end that differs from germline. The rearrangement links TRBV7-2 to TRBJ2-3; 9 nucleotides match TRBD1. From germline, CDR1 is SGHTA and CDR2 FQGNSA. The CDR3 spans 14 residues. The CDR3 spells CASSVGQRTGVTDF. The CDR3 DNA is TGTGCCAGCAGCGTAGGGCAGAGGACAGGGGTTACGGATTTT. Full variable domain (outside the CDR3, taken from reference TRBV7-2 and TRBJ2-3): GAGVSQSPSNKVTEKGKDVELRCDPISGHTALYWYRQSLGQGLEFLIYFQGNSAPDKSGLPSDRFSAERTGGSVSTLTIQRTQQEDSAVYLCASSVGQRTGVTDFGPGTRLTVL.

DNA of the CDR3: TGTGCCATCACCCTGGGACAGGGATCCGTCAAAAACATTCAGTACTTC. As protein: CAITLGQGSVKNIQYF. V is TRBV10-3 and J is TRBJ2-4; 9 bases map to TRBD1. Per germline, CDR1 ENHRY and CDR2 SYGVKD. The CDR3 is made up of 16 amino acids. The V and J ends lost 7 bases and 3 bases, in that order; junction bases with no gene match: 10.

The chain employs TRBV28 and TRBJ2-1, with 7 bases that match TRBD2. Germline assignment: CDR1 MDHEN and CDR2 SYDVKM. V shed 1 base and J 6 bases; nucleotides not matched to a gene: 6. The CDR3 spans 15 residues. The CDR3 coding sequence is TGTGCCAGCAGTTTATATCGCGGGAGTATCAATGAGCAGTTCTTC. This sequence encodes CASSLYRGSINEQFF.

This chain uses TRBV7-3 with TRBJ2-3; D might be TRBD2 (6 bases). The V gene lost 2 bases and the J gene lost 1 base, with 7 bases spanning the gap. Germline CDR1 is SGHTA and CDR2 is FQGTGA. The CDR3 spans 14 residues. CDR3 sequence: CASSLERGTDTQYF. For the CDR3, the DNA is TGTGCCAGCAGCTTAGAGCGGGGCACAGATACGCAGTATTTT.

The chain carries TRBV2 and TRBJ1-5; 9 bases agree with TRBD1. The CDR3 extends over 14 amino acids. The trim removed 6 bases at V and 2 bases at J, leaving 2 bases unmatched. Germline lookup yields CDR1 SNHLY and CDR2 FYNNEI. The CDR3 protein is CASRGDRGNQPQHF. The CDR3 bases are TGTGCCAGCAGGGGGGACAGGGGCAATCAGCCCCAGCATTTT. The full variable domain, with the rest looked up from reference TRBV2 and TRBJ1-5, is EPEVTQTPSHQVTQMGQEVILRCVPISNHLYFYWYRQILGQKVEFLVSFYNNEISEKSEIFDDQFSVERPDGSNFTLKIRSTKLEDSAMYFCASRGDRGNQPQHFGDGTRLSIL.

The chain carries TRBV4-3 and TRBJ2-3; perhaps TRBD2 as D (6 bases). This CDR3 has 15 residues. In germline, CDR1 is LGHNA, CDR2 YSLEER. V shed 4 bases and J shed 2 bases, with 13 bases lying between them. This CDR3 reads CASSRAGSPTDTQYF. DNA of the CDR3: TGCGCCAGCAGCCGGGCGGGGTCCCCCACAGATACGCAGTATTTT.

The rearrangement uses TRBV15 and TRBJ1-1; no reliable D call. V shed 5 bases and J shed 1 base, with 11 bases lying between them. The CDR3 is made up of 14 amino acids. Germline lookup yields CDR1 LNHNV and CDR2 YYDKDF (reference sequence). CDR3 region: CATSRPTTNTEAFF. Here the CDR3 DNA reads TGTGCCACCAGCCGTCCTACCACGAACACTGAAGCTTTCTTT.

The genes are TRBV2 and TRBJ2-3, with no clear D. The V gene lost 6 bases and the J gene lost 7 bases, with 8 bases spanning the gap. Germline V CDR1 and CDR2: SNHLY, FYNNEI. The CDR3 runs 11 residues. The DNA for the CDR3 is TGTGCCAGCAGGAAAAAGAATACGCAGTATTTT. It yields the protein CASRKKNTQYF.

V and J are TRBV7-2 and TRBJ2-1; unclear D gene. Germline assignment: CDR1 SGHTA and CDR2 FQGNSA. The CDR3 spans 13 residues. V lost 9 bases and J 6 bases, leaving 15 bases between the germline ends. The CDR3 region has the DNA TGTGCCAGTCTCCGGATACTGGGCAATGAGCAGTTCTTC. Translated, it gives CASLRILGNEQFF.

The V call is TRBV5-1, the J call TRBJ1-2; no reliable D call. Trimming shortened V by 0 bases and J by 8 bases, and 14 bases separated the two germline ends. The CDR3 covers 14 residues. Germline loops: CDR1 SGHRS, CDR2 YFSETQ. The CDR3 loop is CASSLAGAEGGYTF. CDR3 in DNA: TGCGCCAGCAGCTTGGCCGGTGCAGAGGGCGGCTACACCTTC.

The V and J genes are TRBV5-4 and TRBJ2-3; D not certain. The length of the CDR3 is 15 residues. Trimming removed 4 bases at V and 4 bases at J, with 16 bases between. Germline assignment: CDR1 SGHNT and CDR2 YYREEE (reference sequence). The CDR3 loop is CASSRISPGADTQYF. The CDR3 region has the DNA TGTGCCAGCAGCAGAATTTCCCCTGGGGCAGATACGCAGTATTTT.

This clone was found a few times. V gene TRBV30 combines with J gene TRBJ2-6; no firm D call. The length of the CDR3 is 15 residues. CDR1 is GTSNPN, CDR2 SVGIG, per germline (reference sequence). V lost 4 bases and J lost 1, with 11 bases in between. The CDR3 spells CAWNRHLSGANVLTF. CDR3 DNA sequence: TGTGCCTGGAATAGACACCTATCTGGGGCCAACGTCCTGACTTTC. The full variable domain, rest sourced from reference TRBV30 and TRBJ2-6, is SQTIHQWPATLVQPVGSPLSLECTVEGTSNPNLYWYRQAAGRGLQLLFYSVGIGQISSEVPQNLSASRPQDRQFILSSKKLLLSDSGFYLCAWNRHLSGANVLTFGAGSRLTVL.

The V call is TRBV2, the J call TRBJ2-1; 9 nucleotides line up with TRBD2. The J segment lost 7 bases and the V segment lost 6 bases, leaving 13 bases of the junction unmatched. The CDR3 has 16 residues. CDR1 and CDR2 (germline): SNHLY, FYNNEI. The CDR3 bases are TGTGCCAGCAGCCCACTTCGCAGCGGGAGGAGGAATGAGCAGTTCTTC. Translated: CASSPLRSGRRNEQFF.

The chain combines TRBV7-2 with TRBJ2-1; 11 nucleotides align to TRBD2. V shed 0 bases, J shed 6 bases, and the junction held 1 base outside the gene matches. The CDR3 has 15 residues. The V gene's germline CDR1 is SGHTA and CDR2 FQGNSA. CDR3 DNA: TGTGCCAGCAGCTTAGCGGGACTAGCGGTCAATGAGCAGTTCTTC. Protein product: CASSLAGLAVNEQFF. Full variable domain (rest looked up from reference TRBV7-2 and TRBJ2-1): GAGVSQSPSNKVTEKGKDVELRCDPISGHTALYWYRQSLGQGLEFLIYFQGNSAPDKSGLPSDRFSAERTGGSVSTLTIQRTQQEDSAVYLCASSLAGLAVNEQFFGPGTRLTVL.

J is TRBJ1-2 and V is TRBV7-9; 8 bases are shared with TRBD1. CDR1 SEHNR and CDR2 FQNEAQ come from the germline V gene (reference sequence). The CDR3 sequence is 15 residues long. The V segment lost 4 bases and the J segment 3 bases; nucleotides outside the gene matches: 7. This chain's CDR3 is CASSSQGAFYYGYTF. CDR3 DNA sequence: TGTGCCAGCAGCTCCCAGGGGGCCTTTTACTATGGCTACACCTTC. The full variable domain, in which reference TRBV7-9 and TRBJ1-2 provide the parts outside the CDR3, is DTGVSQNPRHKITKRGQNVTFRCDPISEHNRLYWYRQTLGQGPEFLTYFQNEAQLEKSRLLSDRFSAERPKGSFSTLEIQRTEQGDSAMYLCASSSQGAFYYGYTFGSGTRLTVV.

This clone was counted a single time. In nucleotides, the CDR3 is TGTGCCAGCAGCCAAGGTCTAGCGATTGGCACAGATACGCAGTATTTT. Protein sequence: CASSQGLAIGTDTQYF. This rearrangement joins TRBV14 to TRBJ2-3; D is possibly TRBD2 (6 bases). Trimming removed 1 base from V and 1 base from J, with 12 bases in between. The germline CDR1 and CDR2 sequences are SGHDN and FVKESK. The CDR3 spans 16 residues.

Regarding this clone: Compared with germline, one end of the junction differs, possibly owing to a read error. J is TRBJ1-5 and V is TRBV4-2, with D unclear. Germline loops: CDR1 LGHNA, CDR2 YNFKEQ. This CDR3 is 15 amino acids long. Here the CDR3 DNA reads TGTGCCAGCAGCCAGCCCTCGCCTAGCAATCGGCCCCAGCATTTT. Its translation is CASSQPSPSNRPQHF.